These T cell receptor beta chains were read from a single sample in a study of Graves' ophthalmopathy and Graves' hyperthyroidism. TCRdb re-analysed the multiplex PCR reads in MiXCR, keeping a single row per CDR3 protein. This sample has about 480,000 distinct CDR3 sequences; over 13% occur once, and the top ten carry over 8%. The sample comprised blood. These receptors originate from a young woman with Graves' ophthalmopathy. Each CDR3 is given with its conserved first and last residue. A D gene is named only where the DNA matches it firmly. Clone size is given for some rows only: seen once, a few or many times, or a class if the clone is expanded.

clone_size d_call j_call v_call cdr3_nt cdr3_aa
NA NA TRBJ1-1 TRBV4-1 TGCGCCAGCAGCCAAGATTGGGGGAATCTAAACACTGAAGCTTTCTTT CASSQDWGNLNTEAFF
few NA TRBJ2-4 TRBV6-4 TGTGCCAGCAAAAGCGGAAACATTCAGTACTTC CASKSGNIQYF
NA TRBD1 TRBJ2-7 TRBV20-1 TGCAGTGCTCCTCCAACAGGGGCTACCGAGCAGTACTTC CSAPPTGATEQYF
few TRBD1 TRBJ2-7 TRBV4-2 TGTGCCAGCAGCGAGGACAGGGGGATCTACAAATTCACCTACGAGCAGTACTTC CASSEDRGIYKFTYEQYF
many TRBD2 TRBJ2-7 TRBV27 TGTGCCAGCAGTCCAGGGACTAGCGGGGACTACGAGCAGTACTTC CASSPGTSGDYEQYF
many NA TRBJ2-5 TRBV5-1 TGCGCCAGCAGCTTGGAACAGGGAGAGGAGACCCAGTACTTC CASSLEQGEETQYF
few NA TRBJ1-2 TRBV12-3/TRBV12-4 TGTGCCAGCAGGGGGCAGGGATTTTATGGCTACACCTTC CASRGQGFYGYTF
many NA TRBJ1-1 TRBV29-1 TGCAGCGTTGCGAGTCAGCCCCACACTGAAGCTTTCTTT CSVASQPHTEAFF
many NA TRBJ1-2 TRBV12-3/TRBV12-4 TGTGCCAGCAGTTTCCAGACGGGACCCGCTGGCTACACCTTC CASSFQTGPAGYTF
many NA TRBJ2-5 TRBV6-5 TGTGCCAGCAGTTACGGTGTAGAGACCCAGTACTTC CASSYGVETQYF
NA TRBD1 TRBJ1-2 TRBV6-1 TGTGCCAGTTCTGGCAGGGGGCGAGTCGATGGCTACACCTTC CASSGRGRVDGYTF
many NA TRBJ1-2 TRBV30 TGTGCCTGGAGTGTAACGGGGGGGAAGTATGGCTACACCTTC CAWSVTGGKYGYTF
NA TRBD2 TRBJ2-2 TRBV12-3/TRBV12-4 TGTGCCAGCAGACCTAGCGGGGTCGGGGAGCTGTTTTTT CASRPSGVGELFF
many TRBD1 TRBJ1-1 TRBV6-5 TGTGCCAGCAGGACCCACAGGGGCACTGAAGCTTTCTTT CASRTHRGTEAFF
many NA TRBJ2-7 TRBV30 TGTGCCTGGAGTGTAACTATTCGACTTGACATTACCTACGAGCAGTACTTC CAWSVTIRLDITYEQYF
once NA TRBJ1-5 TRBV19 TGTGCCAGTGGCGGGGCACAGAGTATTAATCAGCCCCAGCATTTT CASGGAQSINQPQHF
few TRBD2 TRBJ2-5 TRBV5-1 TGCGCCAGCAGCTTGGGGACTAGCGGGAGCCCCGAGACCCAGTACTTC CASSLGTSGSPETQYF
few TRBD1 TRBJ2-6 TRBV5-1 TGCGCCAGCAGCTTACAGGGGGCGTATGGGGCCAACGTCCTGACTTTC CASSLQGAYGANVLTF
many TRBD1 TRBJ1-6 TRBV19 TGTGCCAGTAGTATGGACCTACGGGACAGGTGGAATTCACCCCTCCACTTT CASSMDLRDRWNSPLHF
many TRBD1 TRBJ1-2 TRBV14 TGTGCCAGCAGCCCGGGACAGAATCCCCACTATGGCTACACCTTC CASSPGQNPHYGYTF
many NA TRBJ1-5 TRBV6-5 TGTGCCAGCAGTTACGGGGGTAGCAATCAGCCCCAGCATTTT CASSYGGSNQPQHF
many NA TRBJ1-1 TRBV12-5 TGTGCTAGTGGTTCCCGGACAGCTAACACTGAAGCTTTCTTT CASGSRTANTEAFF
NA NA TRBJ1-5 TRBV28 TGTGCCAGCAGTTTATTATCGGATCAGCCCCAGCATTTT CASSLLSDQPQHF
many NA TRBJ1-2 TRBV6-5 TGTGCCAGCAGCAACGCGGACCGAGGCTACACCTTC CASSNADRGYTF
many NA TRBJ1-2 TRBV6-1 TGTGCCAGCAGTGAGGGAATAGACTATGGCTACACCTTC CASSEGIDYGYTF
many NA TRBJ1-6 TRBV7-2 TGTGCCAGCAGCTTACGGCTCGGGGAAGGCTCACCCCTCCACTTT CASSLRLGEGSPLHF
few TRBD1 TRBJ1-5 TRBV6-2/TRBV6-3 TGTGCCAGCAGACAGGGGTTGGATCAGCCCCAGCATTTT CASRQGLDQPQHF
many NA TRBJ1-2 TRBV6-5 TGTGCCAGCAGTTACCCAGGGTATGGCTACACCTTC CASSYPGYGYTF
many TRBD2 TRBJ2-7 TRBV13 TGTGCCAGCAGCTCCCTCGGGACTAGCGGTGAATACGAGCAGTACTTC CASSSLGTSGEYEQYF
many NA TRBJ2-5 TRBV28 TGTGCCAGCGCTTCCCCCCTCGGCGGAGGGACCCAGTACTTC CASASPLGGGTQYF
many TRBD1 TRBJ2-7 TRBV3-1 TGTGCCAGCAGCCAATACAGGGGCGCCGGCTACGAGCAGTACTTC CASSQYRGAGYEQYF
NA TRBD2 TRBJ2-1 TRBV28 TGTGCCAGCAGCCCATCTTTCGGACTAGCGGGAAGAGAGCAGTTCTTC CASSPSFGLAGREQFF
few NA TRBJ2-5 TRBV20-1 TGCAGTGCTGACCTAAGAAACCAAGAGACCCAGTACTTC CSADLRNQETQYF
many TRBD2 TRBJ2-2 TRBV6-1 TGTGCCAGCAGTGAGACTAGCGGGGGGGCGAACACCGGGGAGCTGTTTTTT CASSETSGGANTGELFF
many NA TRBJ1-6 TRBV20-1 TGCAGTGCTAGAGGGCGAAGAAATTCACCCCTCCACTTT CSARGRRNSPLHF
many TRBD2 TRBJ2-5 TRBV20-1 TGCAGTGCTAGAGTAGCGGGAGGTGAAGAGACCCAGTACTTC CSARVAGGEETQYF
many NA TRBJ2-7 TRBV10-3 TGTGCCATCAGTGACGCCTACGAGCAGTACTTC CAISDAYEQYF
many NA TRBJ1-3 TRBV15 TGTGCCACCCTACTGGATGGAAACACCATATATTTT CATLLDGNTIYF
many TRBD2 TRBJ2-5 TRBV27 TGTGCCAGCATGGGACTAGGAGAGACCCAGTACTTC CASMGLGETQYF
many NA TRBJ2-2 TRBV13 TGTGCCAGCAGCTCCCGGACAGCGAACACCGGGGAGCTGTTTTTT CASSSRTANTGELFF
many NA TRBJ1-6 TRBV7-2 TGTGCCAGCAGCTTAGGGGCCCGATTCGGGTCTTCACCCCTCCACTTT CASSLGARFGSSPLHF